There are a few counts of the clone carrying this T cell receptor beta chain. Its specificity is unknown. These data belong to a study of CD8+CD57+ T cells in acquired aplastic anemia. Study-level results: CD8+ Simpson's diversity in patients was not significantly different from that in controls.

It was patients with CD8+CD57+ cell expansion by flow cytometry who were chosen for sequencing. The template for TCR beta VDJ and CDR3 sequence profiling was genomic DNA. TCRdb itself ran the reads through MiXCR, one entry per CDR3 protein. The sample lists 450,000 to 550,000 distinct CDR3 sequences, around 30% occurring once. The TCR originated in a human donor with aplastic anemia. Sequenced material: sorted CD4+, CD8+, or CD8+CD57+ T cells (not recorded which) from PBMCs.

The CDR3 spells CASSVDRLANTGELFF. CDR3 nucleotides: TGTGCCAGCAGCGTTGACCGACTAGCGAACACCGGGGAGCTGTTTTTT. The chain combines TRBV5-5 with TRBJ2-2; a possible D gene is TRBD2 (6 bases). The CDR3 is made up of 16 amino acids. Per germline, CDR1 SGHKS and CDR2 YYEKEE (reference sequence). V lost 4 bases and J lost 0, with 13 bases in between.